The 18 T cell receptor beta chains in this list originate from one sample, sequenced in a study of PD-1 blockade in classical Hodgkin lymphoma. Time point specified: newly diagnosed, previously untreated cHL patient sample. Sequenced by immunoSEQ multiplex PCR; TCRdb stores in-frame clones only, minus some. The sample lists 25,000 to 30,000 clones; roughly 90% were seen once. The sequencing input was peripheral blood mononuclear cells (PBMCs). These receptors came from a human donor with classical Hodgkin lymphoma.

This clone appeared a single time. The J gene is TRBJ2-3, the V gene TRBV19; 9 bases are a match to TRBD1. The junction had 17 bases not matched to a gene; V was cut back by 4 bases and J by 0 bases. From germline, CDR1 is LNHDA and CDR2 SQIVND (reference sequence). The CDR3 contains 20 residues. The CDR3 sequence is CASSTGTGRSVGPSTDTQYF. As DNA, the CDR3 is TGTGCCAGTAGTACGGGGACAGGGAGATCAGTGGGGCCTAGCACAGATACGCAGTATTTT. Looking up the rest from reference TRBV19 and TRBJ2-3 gives the full variable domain: DGGITQSPKYLFRKEGQNVTLSCEQNLNHDAMYWYRQDPGQGLRLIYYSQIVNDFQKGDIAEGYSVSREKKESFPLTVTSAQKNPTAFYLCASSTGTGRSVGPSTDTQYFGPGTRLTVL.

This clone was seen once. J is TRBJ2-1 and V is TRBV29-1; TRBD2 aligns across 9 bases. The CDR3 sequence is 17 residues long. Trimming removed 0 bases from V and 1 base from J; junction bases left unmatched: 7. From germline, CDR1 is SQVTM and CDR2 ANQGSEA. The CDR3 loop is CSVEEMGLAESYNEQFF. For the CDR3, the DNA is TGCAGCGTTGAAGAGATGGGACTAGCCGAGTCCTACAATGAGCAGTTCTTC.

This chain uses TRBV7-2 with TRBJ2-7; the D is unclear. The CDR3 loop spans 12 amino acids. V dropped 8 bases and J dropped 0 bases, with 8 bases sitting between them. The V gene's germline CDR1 is SGHTA and CDR2 FQGNSA. CDR3 DNA sequence: TGTGCCAGCGCCGCGTCCTCCTACGAGCAGTACTTC. It codes for CASAASSYEQYF.

This clone was counted once. This chain uses TRBV19 with TRBJ1-1; D is undetermined. Trimming took off 6 bases at V and 1 base at J, with 6 bases between the two ends. The germline CDR1 and CDR2 sequences are LNHDA and SQIVND (reference sequence). CDR3 length: 12 residues. The chain's CDR3 is CASRAKNTEAFF. The CDR3 nucleotides read TGTGCCAGTAGAGCGAAGAACACTGAAGCTTTCTTT. Based on the CDR3 plus reference TRBV19 and TRBJ1-1, the full variable domain is DGGITQSPKYLFRKEGQNVTLSCEQNLNHDAMYWYRQDPGQGLRLIYYSQIVNDFQKGDIAEGYSVSREKKESFPLTVTSAQKNPTAFYLCASRAKNTEAFFGQGTRLTVV.

The CDR3 DNA reads TGTGCCAGTAGCAGACTAGCGGGAGATTTCGAGCAGTACTTC. Its protein product is CASSRLAGDFEQYF. The chain employs TRBV19 and TRBJ2-7, with 12 positions matching TRBD2. Germline CDR1 and CDR2: LNHDA and SQIVND (reference sequence). V dropped 6 bases and J dropped 6; count of bases not matched to a gene: 6. The CDR3 spans 14 residues.

The chain recombines TRBV18 with TRBJ2-1; no firm D call. The CDR3 length is 11 residues. CDR1 and CDR2 from the germline V gene are KGHSH and LQKENI. The ends were cut back, 3 bases at V and 9 bases at J, with 6 bases in the middle. CDR3 in amino acids: CASSPEAEQFF. The CDR3 region has the DNA TGTGCCAGCTCACCGGAAGCTGAGCAGTTCTTC.

The rearrangement joins TRBV5-5 to TRBJ1-4; 8 bases map to TRBD1. CDR1 and CDR2 (germline): SGHKS, YYEKEE (reference sequence). This CDR3 region has 14 residues. J was trimmed by 5 bases and V by 3 bases; bases with no gene match: 3. CDR3 coding DNA: TGTGCCAGCAGCTCACAGGGGGGGAATGAAAAACTGTTTTTT. This encodes CASSSQGGNEKLFF.

The chain recombines TRBV7-2 with TRBJ2-1; 11 nucleotides agree with TRBD2. Trimming at V came to 0 bases and at J to 10 bases, leaving 5 bases not matched to a gene. Germline V gene lookup returns CDR1 SGHTA and CDR2 FQGNSA. The CDR3 runs 15 residues. As DNA, the CDR3 is TGTGCCAGCAGCTTAGCTAGCGGGAGGGCTCAAGAGCAGTTCTTC. It codes for CASSLASGRAQEQFF.

The chain couples TRBV2 to TRBJ2-5; D may correspond to TRBD1 or TRBD2 (5 bases each). The germline V gene has CDR1 SNHLY and CDR2 FYNNEI. The CDR3 contains 16 residues. Trimming pared 4 bases from V and 5 bases from J, leaving 20 bases between. The CDR3 region is CASSAPGVGTPETQYF. CDR3 coding DNA: TGTGCCAGCAGTGCCCCCGGGGTAGGGACCCCCGAGACCCAGTACTTC.

This chain uses TRBV29-1 with TRBJ2-3; TRBD2 matches at 7 bases. CDR3 length equals 14 residues. V gave up 3 bases and J gave up 2 bases; unmatched junction bases: 5. Germline values: CDR1 SQVTM, CDR2 ANQGSEA. Here the CDR3 reads CSVDVSGSTDTQYF. The DNA for the CDR3 is TGCAGCGTTGATGTTAGCGGGTCCACAGATACGCAGTATTTT.

The V and J genes are TRBV28 and TRBJ2-5; TRBD2 matches at 14 bases. The CDR3 runs to 17 residues. CDR1 is MDHEN, CDR2 SYDVKM, per germline. The ends lost 5 bases at V and 2 bases at J; junction bases unmatched: 7. Here the CDR3 DNA reads TGTGCCAGCAGTCGCGGGACTAGCGGGAGAGAACAAGAGACCCAGTACTTC. This gives the protein CASSRGTSGREQETQYF.

The chain recombines TRBV9 with TRBJ2-1; 7 positions match TRBD1. The trim removed 3 bases at V and 1 base at J, leaving 7 bases unmatched. Germline values: CDR1 SGDLS, CDR2 YYNGEE. CDR3 length: 16 amino acids. The CDR3 bases are TGTGCCAGCAGCGCGTCGACAGGGTGGTCCTACAATGAGCAGTTCTTC. Protein product: CASSASTGWSYNEQFF. Drawing the rest from reference TRBV9 and TRBJ2-1, the complete variable domain is DSGVTQTPKHLITATGQRVTLRCSPRSGDLSVYWYQQSLDQGLQFLIQYYNGEERAKGNILERFSAQQFPDLHSELNLSSLELGDSALYFCASSASTGWSYNEQFFGPGTRLTVL.

The chain joins TRBV18 to TRBJ2-7; D is undetermined. Germline loops: CDR1 KGHSH, CDR2 LQKENI. Trimming pared 0 bases from V and 0 bases from J, leaving 3 bases between. There are 13 residues in the CDR3. CDR3 sequence (DNA): TGTGCCAGCTCACCACCACACTCCTACGAGCAGTACTTC. Its protein product is CASSPPHSYEQYF.

CDR3 nucleotide sequence: TGTGCCAGCTCACCACGCGGGGGAGACACTGGAAACACCATATATTTT. Translated: CASSPRGGDTGNTIYF. The chain has TRBV18 and TRBJ1-3, with D perhaps matching TRBD1 (5 bases). The length of the CDR3 is 16 residues. The germline gives CDR1 KGHSH, CDR2 LQKENI. Trimming pared 1 base from V and 2 bases from J, leaving 12 bases between.

The chain links TRBV28 to TRBJ1-5; D remains unclear. Trimming removed 0 bases from V and 3 bases from J, with 15 bases in between. Germline CDR1 is MDHEN and CDR2 is SYDVKM. The CDR3 contains 17 residues. This CDR3 reads CASSLWGRLQNNQPQHF. The DNA for the CDR3 is TGTGCCAGCAGTTTATGGGGCAGGCTCCAGAACAATCAGCCCCAGCATTTT.

V usage is TRBV6-5 and J usage is TRBJ1-6; 7 bases are shared with TRBD1. CDR1 MNHEY and CDR2 SVGAGI come from the germline V gene. Trimming removed 5 bases from V and 10 bases from J; junction bases left unmatched: 11. This CDR3 is 15 amino acids long. CDR3 sequence (DNA): TGTGCCAGCAGTCAAACTAACTCACAGGGGTCACCCCTCCACTTT. Its protein is CASSQTNSQGSPLHF.

This clone was counted only a few times. The J gene is TRBJ2-3, the V gene TRBV4-3; TRBD2 agrees at 14 bases. Germline CDR1 reads LGHNA; CDR2 reads YSLEER. There are 15 residues in the CDR3. Germline trimming cut 6 bases from V and 5 bases from J; bases unmatched to any gene: 4. The CDR3 loop is CASRYGLAGGDTQYF. CDR3 nucleotides: TGCGCCAGCAGATACGGACTAGCGGGAGGAGATACGCAGTATTTT.

CDR3 region: CASSLTPGQGNEQYF. CDR3 DNA sequence: TGCGCCAGCAGCTTGACCCCGGGACAGGGCAACGAGCAGTACTTC. The V and J genes are TRBV5-1 and TRBJ2-7, with 9 nucleotides matching TRBD1. With 1 base clipped from V and 5 bases from J, the junction kept 7 bases outside the gene matches. The CDR3 contains 15 residues. From germline, CDR1 is SGHRS and CDR2 YFSETQ.